This note documents a single T cell receptor beta chain sequence. The entry originates in a study of blood T cell repertoires in COVID-19. In the study overall: From T cells, B-cell-depleted T cells, or PBMCs came the material, which was cDNA or gDNA.

Looked up from germline, CDR1 is SGDLS and CDR2 is YYNGEE. The length of the CDR3 is 15 residues. The V gene lost 0 bases and the J gene lost 8 bases, with 15 bases spanning the gap. TCRdb keeps only in-frame clones here, not all; method: immunoSEQ multiplex PCR. This table holds fewer than 350,000 clones, about 93% found once. The sample consisted of peripheral blood. This clonotype was obtained from a woman under 40 with COVID-19, enrolled during active disease. This chain uses TRBV9 with TRBJ2-1, with TRBD1 as a possible D gene (6 bases). DNA for the CDR3: TGTGCCAGCAGCGTAGGGGCAGGGGTTCGCGATGAGCAGTTCTTC. Encoded protein: CASSVGAGVRDEQFF.